The clone carrying this TCR beta chain was picked up a small number of times. The antigen is not known. Unique molecular identifiers were affixed to single, distinct cDNA molecules. TCRdb re-called the 5' RACE reads through MiXCR, storing one row per CDR3 protein. The sample holds 60,000 to 75,000 distinct CDR3 sequences, approximately 10% seen once. This record comes from a study of early T cells in non-severe SARS-CoV-2 infection. In the study overall: Chains from this unsorted whole-blood bulk RNA could not be paired.

Overall study results and limits: VDJdb-based annotation leaned toward anti-spike CD8 responses and missed private and CD4 specificities.

Germline CDR1 reads KGHSH; CDR2 reads LQKENI. Trimming removed 6 bases from V and 7 bases from J, with 15 bases in between. The CDR3 loop spans 13 amino acids. The source of this sequence is an adult who was a healthcare worker with PCR-confirmed SARS-CoV-2 infection or an uninfected control (not recorded which). The V gene is TRBV18, the J gene TRBJ2-5; D unresolved. The source material was whole blood, sampled at baseline. Written as DNA, the CDR3 is TGTGCCAGCTCTTTTGATAGCTACGGGACCCAGTACTTC. Residues: CASSFDSYGTQYF.